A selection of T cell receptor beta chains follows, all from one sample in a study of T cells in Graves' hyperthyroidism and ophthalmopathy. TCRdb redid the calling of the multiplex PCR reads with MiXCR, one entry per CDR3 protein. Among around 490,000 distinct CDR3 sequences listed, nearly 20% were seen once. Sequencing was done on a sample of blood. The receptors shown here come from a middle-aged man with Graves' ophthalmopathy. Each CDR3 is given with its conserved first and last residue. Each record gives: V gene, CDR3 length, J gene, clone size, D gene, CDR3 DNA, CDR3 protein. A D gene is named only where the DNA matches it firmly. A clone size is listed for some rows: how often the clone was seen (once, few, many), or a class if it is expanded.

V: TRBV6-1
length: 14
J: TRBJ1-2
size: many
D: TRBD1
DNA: TGTGCCCAGGGTGGGGCAGGGGGACCATATGGCTACACCTTC
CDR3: CAQGGAGGPYGYTF

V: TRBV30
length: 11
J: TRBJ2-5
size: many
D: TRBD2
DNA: TGTGCCTGCACGGGAGGGTCACCCCAGTACTTC
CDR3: CACTGGSPQYF

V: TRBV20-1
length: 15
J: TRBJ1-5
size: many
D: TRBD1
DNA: TGCAGTGCTAGTACCCGGGACAGGGTGAATCAGCCCCAGCATTTT
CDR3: CSASTRDRVNQPQHF

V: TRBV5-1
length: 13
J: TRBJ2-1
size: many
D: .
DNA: TGTGCCAGCAGTACAACTGGCTACAATGAGCAGTTCTTC
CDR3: CASSTTGYNEQFF

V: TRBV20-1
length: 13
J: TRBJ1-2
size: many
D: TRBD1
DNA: TGCAGTGCTAGAGAAGGGGGCGACTATGGCTACACCTTC
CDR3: CSAREGGDYGYTF

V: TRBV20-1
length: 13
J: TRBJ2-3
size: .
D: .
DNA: TGCAGTGCCCCTATAGGGGGCACAGATACGCAGTATTTT
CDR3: CSAPIGGTDTQYF

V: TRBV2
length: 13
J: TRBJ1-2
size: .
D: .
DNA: TGTGCCAGCAGTTCCGGACGTATGACCGGCTACACCTTC
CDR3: CASSSGRMTGYTF

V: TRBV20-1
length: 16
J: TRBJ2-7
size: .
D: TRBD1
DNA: TGCAGTGCCCTAGGGCCGGGACGACAGGGGCGCTACGAGCAGTACTTC
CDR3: CSALGPGRQGRYEQYF

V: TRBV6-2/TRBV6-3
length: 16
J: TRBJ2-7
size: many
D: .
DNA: TGTGCCAGCAGTTGGGGAGTAGCGAGAAGCTCCTACGAGCAGTACTTC
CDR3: CASSWGVARSSYEQYF

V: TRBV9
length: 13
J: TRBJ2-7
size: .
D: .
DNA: TGTGCCAGCAGCGTAGGCCCAGTGGGCGAGCAGTACTTC
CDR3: CASSVGPVGEQYF

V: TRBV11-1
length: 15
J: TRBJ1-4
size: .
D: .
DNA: TGTGCCAGCAGCTTACACGGGGGGCAGCGTGAAAAACTGTTTTTT
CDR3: CASSLHGGQREKLFF

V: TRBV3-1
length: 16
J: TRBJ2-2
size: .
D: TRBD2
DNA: TGTGCCAGCAGCCGCGTAGCGGGGCCGAACACCGGGGAGCTGTTTTTT
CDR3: CASSRVAGPNTGELFF

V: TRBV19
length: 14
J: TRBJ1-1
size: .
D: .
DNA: TGTGCCAGTAGTATAATGGCCGGGAACACTGAAGCTTTCTTT
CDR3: CASSIMAGNTEAFF

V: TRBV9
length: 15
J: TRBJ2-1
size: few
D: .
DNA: TGTGCCAGCAGCCAGCAAGGGGACTTATACAATGAGCAGTTCTTC
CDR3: CASSQQGDLYNEQFF

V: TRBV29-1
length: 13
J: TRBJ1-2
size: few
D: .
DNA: TGCAGCGTGTACGGGGGGGCGGGCTATGGCTACACCTTC
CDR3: CSVYGGAGYGYTF

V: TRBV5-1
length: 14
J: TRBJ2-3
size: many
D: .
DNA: TGCGCCAGCAGCCCCGAGAGGGTTTCAGATACGCAGTATTTT
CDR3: CASSPERVSDTQYF

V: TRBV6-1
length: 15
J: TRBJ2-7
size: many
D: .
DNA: TGTGCCATCCCGCGGGGAAAGGAGCGGAACTACGAGCAGTACTTC
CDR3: CAIPRGKERNYEQYF

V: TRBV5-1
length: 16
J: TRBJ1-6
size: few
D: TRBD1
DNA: TGCGCCAGCAGCCTGGGACAGGGGGCGGATAATTCACCCCTCCACTTT
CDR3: CASSLGQGADNSPLHF

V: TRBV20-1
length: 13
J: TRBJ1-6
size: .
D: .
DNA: TGCAGTGTCCCAGGGAGGGAGTACTCACCCCTCCACTTT
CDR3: CSVPGREYSPLHF

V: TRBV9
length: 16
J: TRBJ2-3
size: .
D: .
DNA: TGTGCCAGCAGCTCCACCGGGACAACTAGCACAGATACGCAGTATTTT
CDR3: CASSSTGTTSTDTQYF

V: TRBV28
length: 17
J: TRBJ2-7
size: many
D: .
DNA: TGTGCCAGCAGTTTATACCGGGGAGCGGGCCTCACCTACGAGCAGTACTTC
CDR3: CASSLYRGAGLTYEQYF

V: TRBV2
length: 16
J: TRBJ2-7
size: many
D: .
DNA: TGTGCCAGCAAGACGAGGAAGGCGTCGGCGGCCTACGAGCAGTACTTC
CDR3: CASKTRKASAAYEQYF